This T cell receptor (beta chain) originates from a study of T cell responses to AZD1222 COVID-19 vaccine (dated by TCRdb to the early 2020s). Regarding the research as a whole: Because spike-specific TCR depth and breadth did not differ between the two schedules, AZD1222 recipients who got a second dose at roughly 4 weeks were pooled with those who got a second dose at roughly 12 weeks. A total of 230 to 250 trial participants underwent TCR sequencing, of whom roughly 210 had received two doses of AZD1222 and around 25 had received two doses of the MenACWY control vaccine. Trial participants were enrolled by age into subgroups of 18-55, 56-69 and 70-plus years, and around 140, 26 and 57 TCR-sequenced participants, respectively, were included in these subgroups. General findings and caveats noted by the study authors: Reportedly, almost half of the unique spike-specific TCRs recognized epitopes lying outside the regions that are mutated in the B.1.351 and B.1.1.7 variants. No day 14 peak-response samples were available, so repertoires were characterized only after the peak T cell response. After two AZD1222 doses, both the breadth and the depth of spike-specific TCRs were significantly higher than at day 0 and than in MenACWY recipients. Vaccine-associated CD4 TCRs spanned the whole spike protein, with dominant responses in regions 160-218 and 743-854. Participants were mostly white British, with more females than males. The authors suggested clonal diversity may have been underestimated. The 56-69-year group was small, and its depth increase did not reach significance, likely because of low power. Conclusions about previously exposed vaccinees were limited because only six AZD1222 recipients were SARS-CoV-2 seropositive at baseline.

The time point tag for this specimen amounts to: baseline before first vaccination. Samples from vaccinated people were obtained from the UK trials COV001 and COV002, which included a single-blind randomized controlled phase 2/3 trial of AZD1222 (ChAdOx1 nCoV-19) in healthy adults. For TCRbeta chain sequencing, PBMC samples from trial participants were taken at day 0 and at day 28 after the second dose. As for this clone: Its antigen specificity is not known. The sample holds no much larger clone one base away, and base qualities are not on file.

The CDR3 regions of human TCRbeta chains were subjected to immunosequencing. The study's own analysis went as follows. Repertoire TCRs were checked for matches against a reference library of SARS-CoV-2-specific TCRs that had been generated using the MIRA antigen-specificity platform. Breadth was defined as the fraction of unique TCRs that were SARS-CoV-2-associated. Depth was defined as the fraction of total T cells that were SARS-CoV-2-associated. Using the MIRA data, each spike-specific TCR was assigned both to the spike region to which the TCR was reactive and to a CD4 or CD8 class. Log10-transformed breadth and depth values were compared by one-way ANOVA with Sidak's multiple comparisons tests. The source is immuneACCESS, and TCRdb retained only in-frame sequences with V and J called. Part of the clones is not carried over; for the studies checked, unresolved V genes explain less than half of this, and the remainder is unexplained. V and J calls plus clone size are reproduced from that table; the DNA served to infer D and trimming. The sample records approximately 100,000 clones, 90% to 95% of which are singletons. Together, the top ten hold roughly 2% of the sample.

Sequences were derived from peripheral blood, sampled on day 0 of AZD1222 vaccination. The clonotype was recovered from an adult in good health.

The bases are TGTGCCAGCAGCGCCCGGGACAGGGGGCTTGGGGAGACCCAGTACTTC. Protein translation: CASSARDRGLGETQYF. The chain uses TRBV5-4 and TRBJ2-5, with 12 bases aligning to TRBD1. From the germline V gene (reference sequence), CDR1 is SGHNT and CDR2 is YYREEE. From the cysteine through the phenylalanine, the CDR3 covers 16 amino acids. Solely the CDR3 DNA is kept, with 48 bases framed from the first base. V is cut back by 4 bases and J by 5 bases, with 9 bases in the junction unmatched.